Shown below are 4 T cell receptor beta chains from a single sample sequenced in a study of blood T cell repertoires in COVID-19. Sequencing was performed with immunoSEQ multiplex PCR; in TCRdb, only in-frame clones are kept and a portion is missing. The table shows 180,000 or so clones, with 80% to 90% occurring only once. The sample comprised peripheral blood. The receptor set was obtained from a woman aged 40 to 50 with COVID-19, enrolled during active disease.

V is TRBV20-1 and J is TRBJ2-5, with D possibly TRBD2 on 5 matching bases. The length of the CDR3 is 11 residues. Trimming cost V 6 bases and J 8 bases, with 13 bases left between them. Germline V gene sequence: CDR1 DFQATT, CDR2 SNEGSKA (reference sequence). The CDR3 nucleotides read TGCAGTGCGGGAGAACAAAGCACCCAGTACTTC. Translated, it gives CSAGEQSTQYF.

The chain has TRBV24-1 and TRBJ2-6; 8 bases are a match to TRBD1. Germline V gene sequence: CDR1 KGHDR, CDR2 SFDVKD. With V trimmed by 4 bases and J by 3 bases, 7 bases remained unmatched. The CDR3 contains 17 residues. The CDR3 spells CATSEGTGGVGANVLTF. In nucleotides, the CDR3 is TGTGCCACCAGTGAGGGGACAGGTGGTGTTGGGGCCAACGTCCTGACTTTC.

This sequence joins TRBV19 and TRBJ1-1; D is undetermined. This CDR3 has 13 amino acids. From germline, CDR1 is LNHDA and CDR2 SQIVND (reference sequence). Trimming pared 6 bases from V and 3 bases from J, leaving 11 bases between. This CDR3 reads CASSLDRDTEAFF. CDR3 bases: TGTGCCAGTAGCCTCGATCGGGACACTGAAGCTTTCTTT.

This chain joins TRBV5-5 and TRBJ2-7, with 7 bases that match TRBD2. Trimming removed 1 base from V and 0 bases from J; junction bases left unmatched: 10. The CDR3 is 17 residues long. The germline V gene has CDR1 SGHKS and CDR2 YYEKEE (reference sequence). CDR3 sequence (DNA): TGTGCCAGCAGCTTGATGTGGGCTAGCGGTAGCTCCTACGAGCAGTACTTC. Its translation: CASSLMWASGSSYEQYF.